The 8 T cell receptor beta chains presented below share a single source sample, sequenced in a study of cytomegalovirus exposure and HLA in healthy donors. PCR primers comprised 60 Vbeta and 13 Jbeta primers. The assay was immunoSEQ multiplex PCR, and TCRdb's table has in-frame clones only and misses some. Altogether around 150,000 clones are present, about 74% being singletons, with the ten largest covering approximately 2%. The sequenced sample consisted of PBMCs. The receptor source for this set is a man younger than 40 in good health and CMV-seronegative.

This clone came up a few times. The gene calls are TRBV6-5 and TRBJ2-7; D possibly corresponds to TRBD2 (5 bases). Trimming removed 5 bases at V and 6 bases at J, with 14 bases between. The germline gives CDR1 MNHEY, CDR2 SVGAGI. This CDR3 comprises 13 residues. As DNA, the CDR3 is TGTGCCAGCAGTCCGGGAAAGGAGGTCGAGCAGTACTTC. It translates to CASSPGKEVEQYF.

This chain links TRBV28 with TRBJ1-3; D not certain. The V end lost 0 bases, the J end lost 1 base, and 7 bases lay between the germline ends. This CDR3 region has 15 residues. Looked up from germline, CDR1 is MDHEN and CDR2 is SYDVKM. For the CDR3, the DNA is TGTGCCAGCAGTTTATGGCGGTATTCTGGAAACACCATATATTTT. This gives the protein CASSLWRYSGNTIYF.

J is TRBJ2-5 and V is TRBV28; TRBD1 is a possible D gene (6 bases). The CDR3 length is 15 residues. CDR1 MDHEN and CDR2 SYDVKM come from the germline V gene. V was shortened by 2 bases and J by 9 bases, with 19 bases between the two germline ends. CDR3 in DNA: TGTGCCAGCAGTTTACTGGGGGCCAACCCAAGGGCCCAGTACTTC. This translates into CASSLLGANPRAQYF.

The chain recombines TRBV7-2 with TRBJ1-4, with 7 bases matching TRBD1. CDR3 length equals 15 residues. Germline V gene lookup returns CDR1 SGHTA and CDR2 FQGNSA. The ends lost 5 bases at V and 12 bases at J; junction bases unmatched: 15. The chain's CDR3 is CASSPKDRPGAELFF. As DNA, the CDR3 is TGTGCCAGCAGCCCCAAGGACAGGCCGGGAGCGGAACTGTTTTTT.

This clone has just one count. The gene calls are TRBV5-4 and TRBJ2-7, with 9 bases aligning to TRBD2. The V gene's germline CDR1 is SGHNT and CDR2 YYREEE (reference sequence). Trimming removed 0 bases from V and 7 bases from J; junction bases left unmatched: 11. The CDR3 sequence is 16 residues long. DNA for the CDR3: TGTGCCAGCAGCTTGGATGGGGCGGGAGGGCCTCGGGAGCAGTACTTC. Translation: CASSLDGAGGPREQYF.

The chain joins TRBV10-3 to TRBJ1-1; D is uncertain. Germline loops: CDR1 ENHRY, CDR2 SYGVKD. V was trimmed by 7 bases and J by 3 bases, leaving 15 bases between them. This CDR3 is 14 amino acids long. The CDR3 DNA reads TGTGCCATCACAAAGAACCTAGTCGACACTGAAGCTTTCTTT. This encodes CAITKNLVDTEAFF.

This clone was seen only once. The genes are TRBV5-6 and TRBJ1-5; TRBD1 matches at 9 bases. Germline CDR1 reads SGHDT; CDR2 reads YYEEEE. The CDR3 is 14 amino acids. J lost 7 bases, V lost 4 bases, and 6 bases had no gene match. CDR3: CASSRGQGGQPQHF. For the CDR3, the DNA is TGTGCCAGCAGCAGGGGACAGGGAGGGCAGCCCCAGCATTTT.

The rearrangement joins TRBV7-3 to TRBJ2-3; the D gene is possibly TRBD2 (6 bases). Germline V CDR1 and CDR2: SGHTA, FQGTGA. The V end lost 5 bases, the J end lost 0 bases, and 15 bases lay between the germline ends. CDR3 size: 16 residues. The CDR3 DNA reads TGTGCCAGCAGCCCGGTGGGTAGCGGAAGCACAGATACGCAGTATTTT. Translated: CASSPVGSGSTDTQYF.